This TCR beta chain originates from a study of blood T cell repertoires in COVID-19. About the research overall: The cDNA or gDNA used as material had been derived from T cells, B-cell-depleted T cells, or PBMCs.

The CDR3 is 16 amino acids. Germline CDR1 is KGHDR and CDR2 is SFDVKD. Unmatched junction bases numbered 4, after V lost 3 bases and J lost 5 bases. Those enrolled, adults aged roughly 18 to 89 years, came from 20 to 25 US areas. Participant reports of clinical history set cohort assignment. Resolution of symptoms, clearance, or two negative PCRs was present in recovered Cohort 3 donors. Produced via immunoSEQ multiplex PCR; TCRdb's table is partial and in-frame only. The data show a few hundred thousand clones, with 75% to 90% seen just once and 6.5% to 8.5% held by the top ten. The clonotype was recovered from a woman aged 60 to 75 who had recovered from COVID-19. The sequenced sample consisted of PBMCs or T cells enriched from blood (not recorded which). V gene TRBV24-1 combines with J gene TRBJ1-4; TRBD1 aligns across 11 bases. The CDR3 spells CATSDRGTGGNEKLFF. CDR3 nucleotides: TGTGCCACCAGTGATCGGGGGACAGGGGGGAATGAAAAACTGTTTTTT.